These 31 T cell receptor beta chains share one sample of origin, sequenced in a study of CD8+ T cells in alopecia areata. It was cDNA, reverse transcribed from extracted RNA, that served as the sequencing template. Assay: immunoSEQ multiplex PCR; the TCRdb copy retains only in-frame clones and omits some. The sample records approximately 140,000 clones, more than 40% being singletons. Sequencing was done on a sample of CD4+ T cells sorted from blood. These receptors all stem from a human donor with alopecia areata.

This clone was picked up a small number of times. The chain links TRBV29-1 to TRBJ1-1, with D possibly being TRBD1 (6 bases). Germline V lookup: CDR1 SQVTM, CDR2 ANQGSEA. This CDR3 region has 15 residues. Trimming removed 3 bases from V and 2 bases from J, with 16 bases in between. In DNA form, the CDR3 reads TGCAGCGTTGACCCAGGGCCAGGGGTCAACACTGAAGCTTTCTTT. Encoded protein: CSVDPGPGVNTEAFF.

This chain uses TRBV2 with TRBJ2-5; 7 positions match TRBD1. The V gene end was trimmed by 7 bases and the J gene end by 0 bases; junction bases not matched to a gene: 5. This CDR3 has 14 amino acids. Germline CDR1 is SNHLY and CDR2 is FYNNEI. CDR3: CASIQGTYQETQYF. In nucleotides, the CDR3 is TGTGCCAGCATACAGGGGACCTACCAAGAGACCCAGTACTTC.

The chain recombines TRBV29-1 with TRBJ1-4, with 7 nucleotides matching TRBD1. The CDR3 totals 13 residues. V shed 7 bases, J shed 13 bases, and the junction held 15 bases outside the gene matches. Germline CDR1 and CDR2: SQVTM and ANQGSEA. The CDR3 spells CSARGTKQDRLFF. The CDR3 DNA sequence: TGCAGCGCCAGGGGGACGAAACAGGATAGACTGTTTTTT.

CDR3 nucleotide sequence: TGCAGCGTTGAGAGGGGAACAGGCACAGATACGCAGTATTTT. Protein: CSVERGTGTDTQYF. The chain combines TRBV29-1 with TRBJ2-3; D is possibly TRBD1 or TRBD2 (5 bases each). V lost 3 bases, J lost 1 base, and 11 bases lay in between. The CDR3 sequence is 14 residues long. Germline CDR1 and CDR2: SQVTM and ANQGSEA.

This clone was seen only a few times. The CDR3 protein is CASSLGGAVSTEAFF. The CDR3 DNA reads TGTGCCAGCAGTTTAGGGGGGGCCGTAAGCACTGAAGCTTTCTTT. The V and J genes are TRBV28 and TRBJ1-1, with D possibly matching TRBD1 (6 bases). The CDR3 runs 15 residues. Between the trimmed V and J ends, which lost 2 bases and 4 bases, there was a span of 14 bases. CDR1 and CDR2 (germline): MDHEN, SYDVKM.

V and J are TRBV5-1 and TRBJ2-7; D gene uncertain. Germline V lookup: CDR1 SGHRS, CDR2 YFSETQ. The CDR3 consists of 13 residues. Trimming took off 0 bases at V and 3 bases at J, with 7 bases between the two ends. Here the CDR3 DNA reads TGCGCCAGCAGCTTGGATCTGATCTACGAGCAGTACTTC. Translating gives CASSLDLIYEQYF. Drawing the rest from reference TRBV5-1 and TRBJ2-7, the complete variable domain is KAGVTQTPRYLIKTRGQQVTLSCSPISGHRSVSWYQQTPGQGLQFLFEYFSETQRNKGNFPGRFSGRQFSNSRSEMNVSTLELGDSALYLCASSLDLIYEQYFGPGTRLTVT.

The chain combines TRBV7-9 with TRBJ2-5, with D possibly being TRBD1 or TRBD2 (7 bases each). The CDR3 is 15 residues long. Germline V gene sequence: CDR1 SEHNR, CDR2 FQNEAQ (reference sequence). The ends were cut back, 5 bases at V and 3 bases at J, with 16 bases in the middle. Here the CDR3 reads CASSDRQGGKETQYF. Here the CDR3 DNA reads TGTGCCAGCAGCGACCGACAGGGAGGGAAAGAGACCCAGTACTTC.

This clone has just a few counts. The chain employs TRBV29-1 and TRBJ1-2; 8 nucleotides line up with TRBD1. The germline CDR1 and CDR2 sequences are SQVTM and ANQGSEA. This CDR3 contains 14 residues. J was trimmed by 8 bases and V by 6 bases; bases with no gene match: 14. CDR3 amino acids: CSVARGQGNRGYTF. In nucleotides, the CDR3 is TGCAGCGTGGCGCGCGGACAGGGTAATCGGGGCTACACCTTC.

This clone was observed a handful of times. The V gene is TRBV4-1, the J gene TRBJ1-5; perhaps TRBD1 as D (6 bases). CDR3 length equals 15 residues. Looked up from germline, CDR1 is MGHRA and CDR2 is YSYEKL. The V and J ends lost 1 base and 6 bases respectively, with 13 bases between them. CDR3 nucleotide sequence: TGCGCCAGCAGCCAAGTTGGGCCAGGGGCTCAGCCCCAGCATTTT. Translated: CASSQVGPGAQPQHF.

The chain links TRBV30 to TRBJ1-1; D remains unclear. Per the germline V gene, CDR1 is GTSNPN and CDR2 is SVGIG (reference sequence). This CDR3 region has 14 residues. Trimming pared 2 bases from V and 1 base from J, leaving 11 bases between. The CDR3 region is CAWSYGSSNTEAFF. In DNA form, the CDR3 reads TGTGCCTGGAGTTACGGGTCGTCGAACACTGAAGCTTTCTTT.

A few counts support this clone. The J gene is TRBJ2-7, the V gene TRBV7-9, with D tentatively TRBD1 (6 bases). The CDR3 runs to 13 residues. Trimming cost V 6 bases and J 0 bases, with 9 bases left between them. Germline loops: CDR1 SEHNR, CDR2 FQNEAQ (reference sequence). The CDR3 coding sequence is TGTGCCAGCAGTATGGACAGCTCCTACGAGCAGTACTTC. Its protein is CASSMDSSYEQYF.

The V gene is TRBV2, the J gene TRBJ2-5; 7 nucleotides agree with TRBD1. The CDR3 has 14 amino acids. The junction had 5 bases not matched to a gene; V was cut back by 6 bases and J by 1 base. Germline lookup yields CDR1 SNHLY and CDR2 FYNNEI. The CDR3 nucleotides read TGTGCCAGCAGCCTGGGACAGCTCCAAGAGACCCAGTACTTC. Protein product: CASSLGQLQETQYF.

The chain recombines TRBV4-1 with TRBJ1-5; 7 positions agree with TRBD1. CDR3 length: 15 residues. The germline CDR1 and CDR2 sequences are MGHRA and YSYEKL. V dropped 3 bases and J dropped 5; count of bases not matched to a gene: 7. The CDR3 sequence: CASSHLGQVYQPQHF. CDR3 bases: TGCGCCAGCAGCCACCTAGGACAGGTCTATCAGCCCCAGCATTTT.

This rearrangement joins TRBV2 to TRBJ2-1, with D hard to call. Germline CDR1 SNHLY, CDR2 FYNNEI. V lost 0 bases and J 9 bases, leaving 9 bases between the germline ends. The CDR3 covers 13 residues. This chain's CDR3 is CASSEALGAEQFF. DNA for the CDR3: TGTGCCAGCAGTGAAGCGCTGGGTGCTGAGCAGTTCTTC.

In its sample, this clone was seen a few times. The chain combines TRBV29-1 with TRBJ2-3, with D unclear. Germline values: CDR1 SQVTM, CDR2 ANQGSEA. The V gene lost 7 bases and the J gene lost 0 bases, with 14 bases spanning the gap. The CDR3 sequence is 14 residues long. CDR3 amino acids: CSGGRTGSTDTQYF. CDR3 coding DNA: TGCAGCGGCGGAAGGACGGGTAGCACAGATACGCAGTATTTT.

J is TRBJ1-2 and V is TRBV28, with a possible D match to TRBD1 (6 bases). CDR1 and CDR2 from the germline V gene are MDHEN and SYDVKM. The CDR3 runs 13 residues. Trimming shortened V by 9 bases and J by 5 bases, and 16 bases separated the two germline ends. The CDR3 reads CASRAGVGYGYTF. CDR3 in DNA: TGTGCCAGTAGGGCAGGGGTTGGGTATGGCTACACCTTC.

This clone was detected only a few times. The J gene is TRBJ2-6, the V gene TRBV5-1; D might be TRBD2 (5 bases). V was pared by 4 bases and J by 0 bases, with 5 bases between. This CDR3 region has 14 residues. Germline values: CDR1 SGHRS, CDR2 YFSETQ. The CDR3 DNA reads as TGCGCCAGCAGCGGGAGCTCTGGGGCCAACGTCCTGACTTTC. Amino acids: CASSGSSGANVLTF.

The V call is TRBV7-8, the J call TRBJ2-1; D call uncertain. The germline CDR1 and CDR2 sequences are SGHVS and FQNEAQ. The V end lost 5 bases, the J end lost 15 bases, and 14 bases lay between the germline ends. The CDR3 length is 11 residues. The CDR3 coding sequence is TGTGCCAGCAGCCTAGACGTCGCTTGGTTCTTC. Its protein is CASSLDVAWFF.

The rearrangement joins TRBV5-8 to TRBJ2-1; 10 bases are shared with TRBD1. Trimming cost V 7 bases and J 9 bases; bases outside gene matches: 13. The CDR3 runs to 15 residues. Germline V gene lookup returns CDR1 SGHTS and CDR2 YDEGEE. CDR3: CASELGDRGDGEQFF. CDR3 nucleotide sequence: TGTGCCAGCGAGCTCGGGGACAGGGGTGACGGTGAGCAGTTCTTC.

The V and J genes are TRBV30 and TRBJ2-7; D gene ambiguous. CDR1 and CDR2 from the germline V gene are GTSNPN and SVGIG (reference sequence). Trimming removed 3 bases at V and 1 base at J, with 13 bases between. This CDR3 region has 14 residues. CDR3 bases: TGTGCCTGGAGAGACGCTAGACGTTCCTACGAGCAGTACTTC. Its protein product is CAWRDARRSYEQYF.

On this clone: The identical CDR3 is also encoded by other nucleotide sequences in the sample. The CDR3 DNA sequence: TGTGCCAGCAGCAGCCGTGAGACCCAGTACTTC. This translates into CASSSRETQYF. V gene TRBV5-6 combines with J gene TRBJ2-5; D is uncertain. Per the germline V gene, CDR1 is SGHDT and CDR2 is YYEEEE. The ends were cut back, 4 bases at V and 5 bases at J, with 6 bases in the middle. The CDR3 is 11 residues long. The whole variable domain, filled in from reference TRBV5-6 and TRBJ2-5, reads DAGVTQSPTHLIKTRGQQVTLRCSPKSGHDTVSWYQQALGQGPQFIFQYYEEEERQRGNFPDRFSGHQFPNYSSELNVNALLLGDSALYLCASSSRETQYFGPGTRLLVL.

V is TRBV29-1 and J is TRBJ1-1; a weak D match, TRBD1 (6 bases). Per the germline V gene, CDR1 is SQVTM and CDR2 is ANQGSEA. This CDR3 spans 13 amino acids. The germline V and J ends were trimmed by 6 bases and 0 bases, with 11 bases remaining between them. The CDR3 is CSVAGHLNTEAFF. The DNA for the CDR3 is TGCAGCGTAGCGGGACACTTGAACACTGAAGCTTTCTTT.

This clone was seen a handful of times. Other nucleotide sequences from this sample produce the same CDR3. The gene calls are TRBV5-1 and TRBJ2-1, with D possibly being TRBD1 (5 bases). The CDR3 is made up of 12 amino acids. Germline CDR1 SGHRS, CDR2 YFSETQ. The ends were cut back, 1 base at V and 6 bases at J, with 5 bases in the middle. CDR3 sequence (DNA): TGCGCCAGCAGCTTGCAGGGCAATGAGCAGTTCTTC. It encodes CASSLQGNEQFF.

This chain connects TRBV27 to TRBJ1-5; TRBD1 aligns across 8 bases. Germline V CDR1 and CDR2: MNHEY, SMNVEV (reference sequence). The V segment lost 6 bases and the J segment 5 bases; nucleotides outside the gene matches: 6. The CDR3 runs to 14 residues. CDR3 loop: CASSHTGGHQPQHF. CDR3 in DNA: TGTGCCAGCAGCCATACAGGGGGTCATCAGCCCCAGCATTTT.

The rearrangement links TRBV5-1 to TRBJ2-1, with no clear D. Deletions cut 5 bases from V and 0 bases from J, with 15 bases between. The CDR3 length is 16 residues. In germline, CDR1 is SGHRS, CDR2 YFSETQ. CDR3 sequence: CASSPVVFGSYNEQFF. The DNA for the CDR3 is TGCGCCAGCAGTCCGGTCGTCTTCGGCTCCTACAATGAGCAGTTCTTC.

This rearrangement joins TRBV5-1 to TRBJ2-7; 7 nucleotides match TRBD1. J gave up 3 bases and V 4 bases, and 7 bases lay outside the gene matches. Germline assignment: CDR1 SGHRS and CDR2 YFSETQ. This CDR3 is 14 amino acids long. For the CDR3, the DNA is TGCGCCAGCAGCGTAACAGGGGCAGTCTACGAGCAGTACTTC. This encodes CASSVTGAVYEQYF. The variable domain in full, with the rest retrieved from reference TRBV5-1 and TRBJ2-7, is KAGVTQTPRYLIKTRGQQVTLSCSPISGHRSVSWYQQTPGQGLQFLFEYFSETQRNKGNFPGRFSGRQFSNSRSEMNVSTLELGDSALYLCASSVTGAVYEQYFGPGTRLTVT.

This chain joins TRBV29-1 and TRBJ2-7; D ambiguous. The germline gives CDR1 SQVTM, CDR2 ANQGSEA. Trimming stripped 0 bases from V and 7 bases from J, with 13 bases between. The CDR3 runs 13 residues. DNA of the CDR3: TGCAGCGTTGAAGATCCCTCGGTTAGGGAGCAGTACTTC. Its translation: CSVEDPSVREQYF.

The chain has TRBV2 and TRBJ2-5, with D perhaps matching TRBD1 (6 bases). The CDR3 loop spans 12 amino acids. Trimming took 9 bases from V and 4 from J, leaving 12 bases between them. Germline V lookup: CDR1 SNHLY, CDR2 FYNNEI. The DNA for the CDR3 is TGTGCCAGTAGGACAGTTCGAGAGACCCAGTACTTC. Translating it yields CASRTVRETQYF.

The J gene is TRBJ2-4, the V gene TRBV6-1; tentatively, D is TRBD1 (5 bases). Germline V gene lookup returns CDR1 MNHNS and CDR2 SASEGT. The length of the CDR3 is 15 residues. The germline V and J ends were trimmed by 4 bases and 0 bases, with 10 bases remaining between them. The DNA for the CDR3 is TGTGCCAGCAGTGCAACAGGAACAGCCAAAAACATTCAGTACTTC. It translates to CASSATGTAKNIQYF.

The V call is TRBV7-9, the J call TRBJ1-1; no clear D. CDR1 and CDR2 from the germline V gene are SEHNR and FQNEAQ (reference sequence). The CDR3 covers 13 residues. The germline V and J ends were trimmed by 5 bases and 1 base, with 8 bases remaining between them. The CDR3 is CASSELGNTEAFF. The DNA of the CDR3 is TGTGCCAGCAGCGAACTCGGGAACACTGAAGCTTTCTTT.

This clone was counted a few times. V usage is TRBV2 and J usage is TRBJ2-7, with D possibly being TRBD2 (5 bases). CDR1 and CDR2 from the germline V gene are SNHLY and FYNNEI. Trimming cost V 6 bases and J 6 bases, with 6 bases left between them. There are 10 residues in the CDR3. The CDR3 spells CASRRGEQYF. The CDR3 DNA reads TGTGCCAGCAGACGGGGCGAGCAGTACTTC.